The T cell receptor (beta chain) under discussion was sequenced for a study of circulating and synovial CD4+ cells in juvenile arthritis (dated by TCRdb to the mid-2010s). Turning to the overall study: Within each patient, the TCRbeta CDR3 repertoires of synovial CD4 T cells, bulk blood CD4 T cells and circulating HLA-DR+ CD4 T cells were compared. The goal of repertoire sequencing was to confirm that a circulating synovial-like CD4 T cell subset was enriched in synovial clonotypes. The paper's findings and limits, for the study overall: Circulating pathogenic-like lymphocytes clustered together with synovial T cells, and compared with bulk blood, the circulating pathogenic-like lymphocytes shared a substantially higher fraction of CDR3 sequences with synovium. No difference between circulating pathogenic-like lymphocytes and bulk blood T cells was detected by traditional Vbeta family usage analysis. Lower diversity was observed in synovial and circulating pathogenic-like lymphocyte repertoires than in bulk blood CD4 repertoires, and some CPL samples were found to be as oligoclonal as synovium. Because overlap with synovium was found to increase with sequencing depth, the full repertoire overlap was likely underestimated by the measured shared-clonotype fractions. CPL and bulk blood CD4 samples differed in T cell genome counts by at least an order of magnitude, so sample-size effects were addressed.

Receptors were amplified or captured by the immunoSEQ multiplex PCR assay. TCRbeta CDR3 sequencing was performed as a commercial service by an external provider. The paper's processing steps were these. The analyses used productive nucleotide sequences together with amino acid sequences obtained by in silico translation. Diversity was quantified by Renyi entropy over a range of alpha values, with sample size equalised by taking the median of 200 repeated subsamples. The distance between each pair of repertoires was calculated as one minus the Chao-modified Jaccard index, which corrects for under-sampling, and this distance was used for clustering. Frequency-weighted overlap with synovial clonotypes was calculated across 200 sample sizes, using 200 draws without replacement for each, and the value reported was the one at the size of the smaller sample. Not all clones reach the TCRdb copy of this immuneACCESS table, which keeps in-frame sequences only. Checked studies attribute under half of the gap to unresolved V genes and leave the rest unexplained. V and J calls and clone size are as listed in that table; D and trimming were resolved from the DNA. The sample table holds 30,000 to 40,000 clones, of which 90% to 95% were seen once. Roughly 0.17% of the sample comes from the top ten.

As for this clone: The antigen it recognizes is unknown. No base quality values were provided; no much bigger clone lies one nucleotide off. Other nucleotide sequences from this sample produce the same CDR3.

CDR1 and CDR2, looked up from the germline V gene, are KGHSH and LQKENI. Relative to germline, V is missing 3 bases and J is missing 9 bases, with 5 bases of the junction outside any gene match. Spanning cysteine to phenylalanine, the CDR3 consists of 14 amino acids. Just the 42-base CDR3 DNA is kept, in frame starting at base 1. The sequenced samples were obtained from patients with active juvenile idiopathic arthritis. Sorting was carried out immediately after cells were thawed, and dead cells were excluded with Live/Dead Fixable Near-IR Stain. This clonotype originated in a human donor with juvenile idiopathic arthritis. This chain joins TRBV18 to TRBJ1-6; 7 junctional bases match TRBD1. Material: CD4+ T cells from blood. The CDR3 region: CASSPTGVGSPLHF. In nucleotide form, the sequence is TGTGCCAGCTCACCTACAGGGGTCGGTTCACCCCTCCACTTT.